Presented here are 30 T cell receptor beta chains from one specimen sequenced in a study of T cell repertoires in cytomegalovirus infection. TCRdb reprocessed the reads via MiXCR and lists one record per CDR3 protein. Here the sample spans some 150,000 distinct CDR3 sequences, over 30% being singletons. These TCRs are of unknown antigen specificity. This material consisted of CD8+ T cells from cultured PBMCs, taken from culture after CMV antigen stimulation. These receptors all stem from a human donor in good health (CMV status not recorded). Some clones in this sample may be carry-over from other donors' samples.

There are many counts of this clonotype. The chain employs TRBV5-4 and TRBJ1-1; D call uncertain. The CDR3 has 14 amino acids. Germline CDR1 reads SGHNT; CDR2 reads YYREEE (reference sequence). Trimming pared 0 bases from V and 1 base from J, leaving 7 bases between. CDR3 sequence reads: CASSLEAGNTEAFF. The DNA for the CDR3 is TGTGCCAGCAGCTTGGAGGCGGGGAACACTGAAGCTTTCTTT.

The chain links TRBV20-1 to TRBJ1-5, with 7 positions matching TRBD1. There are 15 residues in the CDR3. J lost 3 bases, V lost 4 bases, and 9 bases had no gene match. Germline V gene lookup returns CDR1 DFQATT and CDR2 SNEGSKA (reference sequence). This CDR3 is CSANHPGQLNQPQHF. Here the CDR3 DNA reads TGCAGTGCTAACCACCCGGGACAGCTCAATCAGCCCCAGCATTTT.

The chain combines TRBV7-3 with TRBJ2-1; D gene ambiguous. Germline-derived CDR1 and CDR2 are SGHTA and FQGTGA. CDR3 length: 14 residues. Trimming pared 3 bases from V and 7 bases from J, leaving 13 bases between. The CDR3 DNA sequence: TGTGCCAGCAGCTTCAGCATTAACGAGAATGAGCAGTTCTTC. Translating it yields CASSFSINENEQFF.

The V and J genes are TRBV2 and TRBJ1-6; maybe TRBD1 (6 bases). The CDR3 length is 16 residues. Trimming stripped 3 bases from V and 0 bases from J, with 9 bases between. Germline V gene data show CDR1 as SNHLY and CDR2 as FYNNEI. The CDR3 DNA is TGTGCCAGCAGTGATACAGGGAACTCCTATAATTCACCCCTCCACTTT. It is translated as CASSDTGNSYNSPLHF. The entire variable domain, with the rest obtained from reference TRBV2 and TRBJ1-6, is as follows: EPEVTQTPSHQVTQMGQEVILRCVPISNHLYFYWYRQILGQKVEFLVSFYNNEISEKSEIFDDQFSVERPDGSNFTLKIRSTKLEDSAMYFCASSDTGNSYNSPLHFGNGTRLTVT.

The V call is TRBV12-3 or TRBV12-4, the J call TRBJ1-2; 9 positions match TRBD1. This CDR3 contains 11 residues. The V gene end was trimmed by 9 bases and the J gene end by 6 bases; junction bases not matched to a gene: 2. For the CDR3, the DNA is TGTGCCAGTAGGGACAGGGATGGCTACACCTTC. Encoded protein: CASRDRDGYTF.

The chain has TRBV29-1 and TRBJ2-1; tentative D call: TRBD1 (5 bases). The V end lost 0 bases, the J end lost 8 bases, and 8 bases lay between the germline ends. Germline lookup yields CDR1 SQVTM and CDR2 ANQGSEA. The CDR3 spans 12 residues. As DNA, the CDR3 is TGCAGCGTTGAAGACAGGGCCTATGAGCAGTTCTTC. This translates into CSVEDRAYEQFF.

V and J are TRBV28 and TRBJ2-7; TRBD2 matches at 11 bases. V dropped 3 bases and J dropped 5; count of bases not matched to a gene: 18. CDR1 MDHEN and CDR2 SYDVKM come from the germline V gene. The CDR3 is 19 residues long. The CDR3 is CASSLHPGRSSGGGDEQYF. In nucleotides, the CDR3 is TGTGCCAGCAGTTTGCATCCTGGTCGGAGTAGCGGGGGGGGCGACGAGCAGTACTTC.

The chain combines TRBV2 with TRBJ1-2, with a tentative D call TRBD1 (6 bases). The ends were cut back, 5 bases at V and 12 bases at J, with 10 bases in the middle. This CDR3 has 10 amino acids. The germline V gene encodes CDR1 SNHLY and CDR2 FYNNEI. CDR3 region: CASSLDRNTF. The DNA of the CDR3 is TGTGCCAGCAGTCTAGACAGGAACACCTTC.

V and J are TRBV5-3 and TRBJ1-2, with D maybe TRBD1 (6 bases). TRBV5-3 carries the ORF label, with uncertain function. V was pared by 8 bases and J by 4 bases, with 21 bases between. The CDR3 spans 15 residues. The CDR3 sequence: CASRFMGGQGYGYTF. The CDR3 nucleotides read TGTGCCAGCAGGTTCATGGGGGGCCAGGGCTATGGCTACACCTTC.

The chain couples TRBV12-3 or TRBV12-4 to TRBJ1-1, with unresolved D. Between the trimmed V and J ends, which lost 3 bases and 4 bases, there was a span of 9 bases. The CDR3 covers 13 residues. The chain's CDR3 is CASSLFVGTEAFF. The CDR3 coding sequence is TGTGCCAGCAGTTTGTTCGTTGGCACTGAAGCTTTCTTT.

This clonotype was seen at least ten times. The chain recombines TRBV11-2 with TRBJ1-1; D gene unclear. The length of the CDR3 is 11 residues. V lost 5 bases and J lost 1, with 2 bases in between. Looked up from germline, CDR1 is SGHAT and CDR2 is FQNNGV. The CDR3 DNA reads TGTGCCAGCAGCCAGAACACTGAAGCTTTCTTT. Protein: CASSQNTEAFF.

This clonotype has a handful of counts. The chain links TRBV20-1 to TRBJ1-1; possibly TRBD1 for D (5 bases). Germline V gives CDR1 DFQATT, CDR2 SNEGSKA (reference sequence). The CDR3 covers 15 residues. Trimming pared 6 bases from V and 3 bases from J, leaving 20 bases between. In nucleotides, the CDR3 is TGCAGTGCCCGAGATAGCGGGGGAAGGTACACTGAAGCTTTCTTT. Translated, it gives CSARDSGGRYTEAFF.

Only a few counts were recorded for this clonotype. The CDR3 region has the DNA TGTGCCGGCAAGCGGGGGGATTCCTACAATGAGCAGTTCTTC. Residues: CAGKRGDSYNEQFF. V usage is TRBV30 and J usage is TRBJ2-1, with 9 bases identical to TRBD2. Trimming at V came to 8 bases and at J to 1 base, leaving 6 bases not matched to a gene. Germline V gene data show CDR1 as GTSNPN and CDR2 as SVGIG (reference sequence). The CDR3 is 14 amino acids.

In its sample, this clonotype was seen a few times. The chain uses TRBV7-9 and TRBJ1-1; D unclear. This CDR3 is built from 14 residues. Germline loops: CDR1 SEHNR, CDR2 FQNEAQ (reference sequence). The ends were cut back, 5 bases at V and 0 bases at J, with 10 bases in the middle. The CDR3 here is CASSPPSVNTEAFF. CDR3 nucleotide sequence: TGTGCCAGCAGCCCACCTTCCGTGAACACTGAAGCTTTCTTT.

The V call is TRBV6-6, the J call TRBJ1-4, with D maybe TRBD1 (6 bases). The CDR3 length is 16 residues. The V end was cut by 5 bases, the J end by 0 bases, with 13 bases between. The germline gives CDR1 MNHNY, CDR2 SVGAGI (reference sequence). The CDR3 loop reads CASSPYRQATNEKLFF. For the CDR3, the DNA is TGTGCCAGCAGTCCTTACCGACAGGCAACTAATGAAAAACTGTTTTTT.

The sample holds many counts of this clonotype. The chain recombines TRBV20-1 with TRBJ2-7; TRBD1 agrees at 7 bases. CDR1 DFQATT and CDR2 SNEGSKA come from the germline V gene (reference sequence). This CDR3 region has 14 residues. After removal of 4 bases from V and 4 bases from J, the junction contained 10 bases not matched to a gene. The CDR3 DNA reads as TGCAGTGCTACAGGGACAGAAAGGGGATACGAGCAGTACTTC. Its translation: CSATGTERGYEQYF.

This clonotype came up many times. J is TRBJ2-3 and V is TRBV7-2; TRBD2 matches at 8 bases. CDR3 length: 14 residues. The germline gives CDR1 SGHTA, CDR2 FQGNSA. V shed 5 bases, J shed 8 bases, and the junction held 9 bases outside the gene matches. CDR3 DNA sequence: TGTGCCAGCAGCCCGGGGGGGGGAAGTTCTACGCAGTATTTT. The encoded protein is CASSPGGGSSTQYF.

The count of this clonotype is one. V gene TRBV24-1 combines with J gene TRBJ2-2, with a possible D match to TRBD1 (6 bases). This CDR3 spans 18 amino acids. The germline V gene encodes CDR1 KGHDR and CDR2 SFDVKD. V was cut by 4 bases and J by 2 bases, with 19 bases left in between. CDR3 sequence reads: CATSDPPPGQLNTGELFF. Here the CDR3 DNA reads TGTGCCACCAGTGACCCTCCCCCCGGACAGCTAAACACCGGGGAGCTGTTTTTT.

V and J are TRBV10-3 and TRBJ2-7; D is perhaps TRBD2 (6 bases). The CDR3 has 14 amino acids. From germline, CDR1 is ENHRY and CDR2 SYGVKD. The CDR3 region is CDIGLRTNSYEQYF. The CDR3 DNA sequence: TGTGACATAGGTCTCCGGACTAACTCCTACGAGCAGTACTTC.

There are many counts of this clonotype. Here the CDR3 DNA reads TGTGCCAGCAGCTTGGCCAGGGACAGGGGGCTTCCGAATGAAAAACTGTTTTTT. Translated: CASSLARDRGLPNEKLFF. This sequence joins TRBV5-4 and TRBJ1-4; TRBD1 matches 12 bases. The V gene's germline CDR1 is SGHNT and CDR2 YYREEE (reference sequence). The CDR3 covers 18 residues. Trimming took 0 bases from V and 5 from J; bases not matched to a gene: 8.

This clonotype was seen ten or more times. CDR3 nucleotide sequence: TGTGCCAGCACCCAACGATCAGGGGATTCACCCCTCCACTTT. This codes for CASTQRSGDSPLHF. This chain connects TRBV12-3 or TRBV12-4 to TRBJ1-6; D may be TRBD1 (6 bases). CDR3 length: 14 residues. Trimming pared 7 bases from V and 8 bases from J, leaving 15 bases between.

V is TRBV11-2 and J is TRBJ1-3; D is unresolved. V shed 4 bases and J shed 0 bases, with 10 bases lying between them. The CDR3 extends over 15 amino acids. Per the germline V gene, CDR1 is SGHAT and CDR2 is FQNNGV. This chain's CDR3 is CASSSLGNSGNTIYF. The CDR3 DNA is TGTGCCAGCAGCTCCTTGGGGAACTCTGGAAACACCATATATTTT.

The chain combines TRBV6-1 with TRBJ2-1, with D possibly TRBD1 on 5 matching bases. Germline CDR1 reads MNHNS; CDR2 reads SASEGT. There are 14 residues in the CDR3. V lost 6 bases to trimming and J lost 0 bases, with 9 bases between them. The CDR3 sequence: CASRAGISYNEQFF. CDR3 sequence (DNA): TGTGCCAGCAGGGCAGGGATCTCCTACAATGAGCAGTTCTTC.

This chain links TRBV4-1 with TRBJ1-1; 11 positions match TRBD1. CDR1 is MGHRA, CDR2 YSYEKL, per germline. V was clipped by 2 bases and J by 6 bases; unmatched bases: 5. The CDR3 totals 15 residues. The CDR3 sequence: CASSQNPGQGAEAFF. The CDR3 region has the DNA TGCGCCAGCAGCCAAAATCCGGGACAGGGGGCTGAAGCTTTCTTT.

The chain is built from TRBV19 and TRBJ1-1, with D hard to call. Trimming pared 5 bases from V and 0 bases from J, leaving 7 bases between. The CDR3 spans 13 residues. CDR1 and CDR2 from the germline V gene are LNHDA and SQIVND (reference sequence). DNA of the CDR3: TGTGCCAGTAGTGTCCAGATGAACACTGAAGCTTTCTTT. It codes for CASSVQMNTEAFF.

This clonotype was observed a handful of times. This chain uses TRBV25-1 with TRBJ2-1, with 10 bases fitting TRBD2. The ends lost 1 base at V and 5 bases at J; junction bases unmatched: 5. The CDR3 consists of 16 residues. Germline values: CDR1 MGHDK, CDR2 SYGVNS. The CDR3 protein is CASSELGLAVNNEQFF. CDR3 DNA sequence: TGTGCCAGCAGTGAATTAGGACTAGCGGTGAACAATGAGCAGTTCTTC.

V is TRBV28 and J is TRBJ1-5; 8 bases map to TRBD1. This CDR3 region has 20 residues. Germline-derived CDR1 and CDR2 are MDHEN and SYDVKM. With 1 base clipped from V and 3 bases from J, the junction kept 17 bases outside the gene matches. The CDR3 coding sequence is TGTGCCAGCAGTTTATCCCTAAACGGACAGGGAAGTTTGGACAATCAGCCCCAGCATTTT. Translating it yields CASSLSLNGQGSLDNQPQHF.

The rearrangement uses TRBV4-1 and TRBJ1-2, with D perhaps TRBD1 (6 bases). CDR1 is MGHRA, CDR2 YSYEKL, per germline. CDR3 length equals 15 residues. Trimming took 4 bases from V and 4 from J, leaving 16 bases between them. The CDR3 sequence is CASSLGRGTSYGYTF. DNA for the CDR3: TGCGCCAGCAGCCTAGGGAGGGGGACCTCCTATGGCTACACCTTC.

In its sample, this clonotype was seen once. A read error may account for a junction end that differs from germline. The chain carries TRBV15 and TRBJ2-2; D is possibly TRBD1 or TRBD2 (5 bases each). Germline CDR1 reads LNHNV; CDR2 reads YYDKDF (reference sequence). This CDR3 contains 12 residues. CDR3 nucleotides: TGTGTCACCAGAGGGACCGCCGGGGAGCTGTTTTTT. Its translation: CVTRGTAGELFF.

The chain is built from TRBV11-2 and TRBJ2-5; 10 bases fit TRBD2. V shed 5 bases, J shed 4 bases, and the junction held 7 bases outside the gene matches. Germline V CDR1 and CDR2: SGHAT, FQNNGV. The CDR3 spans 15 residues. CDR3 DNA: TGTGCCAGCAGCCCCCCCCTAGCGGGGGCAGAGACCCAGTACTTC. It specifies CASSPPLAGAETQYF.